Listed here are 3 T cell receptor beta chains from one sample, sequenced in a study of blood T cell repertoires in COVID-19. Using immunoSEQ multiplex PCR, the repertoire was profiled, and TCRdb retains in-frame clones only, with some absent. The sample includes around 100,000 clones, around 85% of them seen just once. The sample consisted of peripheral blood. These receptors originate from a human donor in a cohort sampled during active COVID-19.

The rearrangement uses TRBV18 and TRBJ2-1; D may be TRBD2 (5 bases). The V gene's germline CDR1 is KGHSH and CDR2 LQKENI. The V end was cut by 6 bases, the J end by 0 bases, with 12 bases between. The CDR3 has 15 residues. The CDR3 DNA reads TGTGCCAGCTCGCCGACGGGGTTCTCCTACAATGAGCAGTTCTTC. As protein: CASSPTGFSYNEQFF.

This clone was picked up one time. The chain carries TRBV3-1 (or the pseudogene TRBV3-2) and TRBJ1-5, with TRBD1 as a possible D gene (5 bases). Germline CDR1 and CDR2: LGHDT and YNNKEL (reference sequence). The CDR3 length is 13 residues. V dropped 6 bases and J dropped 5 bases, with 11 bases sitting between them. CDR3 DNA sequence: TGTGCCAGCAGTTCGGGGGGGGATCAGCCCCAGCATTTT. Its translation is CASSSGGDQPQHF.

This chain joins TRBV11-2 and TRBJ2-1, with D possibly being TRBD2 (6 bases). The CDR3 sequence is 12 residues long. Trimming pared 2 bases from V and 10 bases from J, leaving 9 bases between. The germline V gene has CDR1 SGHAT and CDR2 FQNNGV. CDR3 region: CASSLIAGEQFF. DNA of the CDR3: TGTGCCAGCAGCTTAATTGCGGGAGAGCAGTTCTTC.